This TCR beta chain comes out of a study of blood T cell repertoires in COVID-19. Overall study context: Acute-phase and convalescent COVID-19 samples originated in the United States, Italy and Spain. The cDNA or gDNA used as material had been derived from T cells, B-cell-depleted T cells, or PBMCs.

Study processing details: How many nucleated cells were present was estimated from reference gene primer amplification. Sequenced by immunoSEQ multiplex PCR; TCRdb stores in-frame clones only, minus some. The V and J calls and clone size come from that table; D and trimming were worked out from the DNA. Found here are some 120,000 clones, approximately 88% of them singletons; the top ten hold 0.7% to 0.85%. The CDR3 sequence is 15 residues long. J gave up 1 base and V 4 bases, and 3 bases lay outside the gene matches. The V gene's germline CDR1 is KGHDR and CDR2 SFDVKD. Sequenced input: peripheral blood. The sequence was obtained from an older woman with acute or convalescent COVID-19. The chain uses TRBV24-1 and TRBJ2-1; 7 nucleotides align to TRBD1. CDR3: CATSDPGQSYNEQFF. CDR3 DNA: TGTGCCACCAGTGACCCGGGACAGTCCTACAATGAGCAGTTCTTC.